A selection of T cell receptor beta chains follows, all from one sample in a study of lung T cells in sarcoidosis with Löfgren's syndrome. From the reads, TCRdb called clonotypes with MiXCR, one entry per CDR3 protein. The profile covers 20,000 or so distinct CDR3 sequences, with about a fifth appearing a single time and about 4% taken by the ten largest. Sequenced: CD4+ T cells from PBMCs. Receptors were obtained from a human donor with sarcoidosis (Löfgren's syndrome or another form), or a control subject (not recorded which). Each CDR3 is given with its conserved first and last residue. The D gene is left open where the match is weak. For some rows the clone size is stated as once, few or many, or as a class when expanded; others skip it.

D	size	J	V	CDR3	DNA
NA	many	TRBJ2-3	TRBV10-1	CASSVQASTDTQYF	TGCGCCAGCAGTGTTCAGGCTAGCACAGATACGCAGTATTTT
NA	many	TRBJ2-7	TRBV3-1	CASSIRTKTYEQYF	TGTGCCAGCAGCATCCGGACTAAGACCTACGAGCAGTACTTC
TRBD2	many	TRBJ2-1	TRBV18	CASSPRRLAGGPTDEQFF	TGTGCCAGCTCACCAAGAAGACTAGCGGGGGGGCCTACAGATGAGCAGTTCTTC
TRBD2	many	TRBJ2-1	TRBV25-1	CASSGGLAGWNEQFF	TGTGCCAGCAGTGGGGGACTAGCGGGATGGAATGAGCAGTTCTTC
TRBD2	many	TRBJ2-5	TRBV7-2	CASSLIPGTSVKETQYF	TGTGCCAGCAGCTTAATTCCCGGGACTAGCGTTAAAGAGACCCAGTACTTC
NA	few	TRBJ1-1	TRBV11-3	CASSLGPTEAFF	TGTGCCAGCAGCTTGGGTCCAACTGAAGCTTTCTTT
NA	many	TRBJ2-3	TRBV7-3	CASSSNGPGTDTQYF	TGTGCCAGCAGCTCCAATGGACCTGGCACAGATACGCAGTATTTT
TRBD2	few	TRBJ2-1	TRBV2	CASSQLAGYNEQFF	TGTGCCAGCAGTCAACTAGCGGGGTACAATGAGCAGTTCTTC
NA	medium-sized	TRBJ1-4	TRBV28	CASSLMGAGGEKLFF	TGTGCCAGTTCTCTGATGGGGGCTGGAGGAGAAAAACTGTTTTTT
TRBD1	many	TRBJ2-7	TRBV10-3	CAISQGQGDEQYF	TGTGCCATCAGCCAGGGACAGGGGGACGAGCAGTACTTC
TRBD1	many	TRBJ1-3	TRBV20-1	CSVQNWDRGPDTIYF	TGCAGTGTACAAAACTGGGACAGGGGGCCGGACACCATATATTTT
NA	NA	TRBJ2-3	TRBV7-6	CASSPGVGRVTDTRYF	TGTGCCAGCAGCCCAGGGGTGGGCAGGGTTACGGATACGCGGTATTTT
NA	medium-sized	TRBJ2-5	TRBV6-6	CASSYSHVQETQYF	TGTGCCAGCAGTTACTCGCACGTCCAAGAGACCCAGTACTTC
NA	medium-sized	TRBJ2-7	TRBV27	CASREGKQYF	TGTGCCAGCAGGGAGGGAAAGCAGTACTTC
NA	few	TRBJ2-2	TRBV7-3	CASSYGGGRGTGELFF	TGTGCCAGCAGCTATGGAGGGGGGCGCGGCACCGGGGAGCTGTTTTTT
NA	medium-sized	TRBJ2-7	TRBV6-6	CASSYVQTSYEQYF	TGTGCCAGCAGTTACGTCCAGACCTCCTACGAGCAGTACTTC
NA	many	TRBJ2-2	TRBV7-2	CASRTTGGVNTGELFF	TGTGCCAGCAGGACTACAGGGGGGGTGAACACCGGGGAGCTGTTTTTT
NA	many	TRBJ2-5	TRBV29-1	CSVVSESGVTQYF	TGCAGCGTTGTGTCGGAGTCGGGGGTGACCCAGTACTTC
TRBD1	many	TRBJ2-5	TRBV7-3	CASSLEGTGDETQYF	TGTGCCAGCAGCTTAGAGGGGACAGGGGACGAGACCCAGTACTTC
NA	NA	TRBJ1-6	TRBV15	CATSRGGDGNSPLHF	TGTGCCACCAGCAGAGGAGGGGACGGAAATTCACCCCTTCACTTT
NA	medium-sized	TRBJ2-5	TRBV27	CASSPTPVQGLGETQYF	TGTGCCAGCAGTCCAACCCCCGTACAGGGTCTTGGAGAGACCCAGTACTTC
TRBD1	NA	TRBJ2-7	TRBV27	CASSGQGTCEQYF	TGTGCCAGCAGCGGACAGGGGACCTGCGAGCAGTACTTC
NA	medium-sized	TRBJ1-5	TRBV6-1	CASTSGDQPQHF	TGTGCCAGCACCTCCGGTGATCAGCCCCAGCATTTT
NA	few	TRBJ1-5	TRBV2	CASSKGSGMDQPQHF	TGCGCCAGCAGCAAGGGCTCAGGGATGGATCAGCCCCAGCATTTT
NA	many	TRBJ1-1	TRBV12-3/TRBV12-4	CASSLTAATEAFF	TGTGCCAGCAGTTTAACGGCGGCCACTGAAGCTTTCTTT
NA	many	TRBJ2-2	TRBV19	CASSIGWTANTGELFF	TGTGCCAGTAGTATAGGTTGGACAGCGAACACCGGGGAGCTGTTTTTT
TRBD1	NA	TRBJ1-2	TRBV29-1	CSAAGTGRVGTF	TGCAGCGCCGCCGGGACAGGGAGAGTTGGGACCTTC
TRBD1	many	TRBJ2-3	TRBV6-1	CASSWGTGGADTQYF	TGTGCCAGCAGTTGGGGGACAGGGGGCGCAGATACGCAGTATTTT
NA	many	TRBJ1-1	TRBV7-2	CASSLTDMNTEAFF	TGTGCCAGCAGCTTAACGGACATGAACACTGAAGCTTTCTTT
TRBD1	NA	TRBJ1-5	TRBV6-1	CASRAGTESYRNQPQHF	TGTGCCAGCAGGGCCGGGACAGAGTCCTATAGAAATCAGCCCCAGCATTTT
NA	many	TRBJ2-2	TRBV12-3/TRBV12-4	CASSRGRHTGELFF	TGTGCCAGCAGCCGGGGCCGCCACACCGGGGAGCTGTTTTTT
TRBD1	medium-sized	TRBJ1-1	TRBV27	CASSLSTGGYTEAFF	TGTGCCAGCAGTTTATCTACAGGGGGGTACACTGAAGCTTTCTTT
NA	NA	TRBJ1-6	TRBV20-1	CSARGYVQINNSPLHF	TGCAGTGCTAGAGGCTACGTCCAGATAAATAATTCACCCCTCCACTTT
TRBD2	many	TRBJ2-1	TRBV20-1	CSATRTSQNEQFF	TGCAGTGCTACCCGGACTAGCCAGAATGAGCAGTTCTTC
TRBD2	many	TRBJ2-7	TRBV28	CASDGRGEQYF	TGTGCCAGCGACGGGCGGGGGGAGCAGTACTTC
TRBD2	medium-sized	TRBJ2-3	TRBV6-1	CASSSGGGGATDTQYF	TGTGCCAGCAGTTCTGGCGGCGGGGGGGCGACAGATACGCAGTATTTT
NA	many	TRBJ1-1	TRBV4-2	CASSLGQFTEAFF	TGTGCCAGCAGTCTTGGACAGTTCACTGAAGCTTTCTTT
NA	many	TRBJ2-3	TRBV12-3/TRBV12-4	CASRNDVGGDTQYF	TGTGCCAGCAGAAATGATGTGGGCGGAGATACGCAGTATTTT
TRBD1	many	TRBJ1-4	TRBV28	CASSLQGANGKLFF	TGTGCCAGCAGTCTACAGGGGGCCAATGGAAAACTGTTTTTT
TRBD1	medium-sized	TRBJ2-1	TRBV15	CATSRDQGAYNEQFF	TGTGCCACCAGCAGAGACCAGGGGGCCTACAATGAGCAGTTCTTC
TRBD2	many	TRBJ2-3	TRBV7-2	CASSFGLAATDTQYF	TGTGCCAGCAGCTTCGGGCTAGCGGCCACAGATACGCAGTATTTT
NA	many	TRBJ2-2	TRBV6-1	CASRSVGVRSTGELFF	TGTGCCAGCAGATCCGTGGGGGTCCGGTCCACCGGGGAGCTGTTTTTT
NA	many	TRBJ1-1	TRBV7-2	CASTSWGGNTEAFF	TGTGCCAGCACCTCGTGGGGGGGGAACACTGAAGCTTTCTTT
NA	once	TRBJ2-2	TRBV6-2/TRBV6-3	CASSSPDGGPGDPTEELFF	TGTGCCAGCAGTTCGCCTGACGGGGGCCCCGGGGACCCAACCGAGGAGCTGTTTTTT
TRBD1	many	TRBJ2-3	TRBV5-1	CASSPGQALMDTQYF	TGCGCCAGCAGTCCAGGACAGGCTCTAATGGATACGCAGTATTTT